A single sample is the source of the 25 T cell receptor beta chains below, sequenced in a study of blood T cell repertoires in COVID-19 (dated by TCRdb to about 2020). Libraries were constructed by the immunoSEQ multiplex PCR assay. TCRdb carries this immuneACCESS record with in-frame sequences only. Its versions omit some clonotypes, under half of them owing to an unresolved V gene in the studies checked, with the rest unexplained. The sample table holds about 200,000 clones, of which around 86% were seen once. Of the sample, 5.9% falls within the top ten clones. Sequenced material: peripheral blood. The origin of the receptors is a man older than 75 with acute or convalescent COVID-19.

This clone showed up just once. The J gene is TRBJ1-2, the V gene TRBV10-1, with 11 bases identical to TRBD1. V shed 0 bases and J 5 bases; nucleotides not matched to a gene: 14. Germline lookup yields CDR1 WNHNN and CDR2 SYGVQD (reference sequence). This CDR3 is built from 19 residues. The CDR3 coding sequence is TGCGCCAGCAGTGAGTCGAATTTTAGGACAGGGGGCGTCGGGTATGGCTACACCTTC. Protein product: CASSESNFRTGGVGYGYTF.

This sequence joins TRBV28 and TRBJ2-2, with TRBD1 matching 12 bases. V lost 2 bases and J lost 5; bases outside the gene matches: 6. The V gene's germline CDR1 is MDHEN and CDR2 SYDVKM. The length of the CDR3 is 17 residues. CDR3 protein: CASSLGGTGGKTGELFF. The CDR3 DNA is TGTGCCAGCAGTTTAGGGGGGACAGGGGGCAAGACCGGGGAGCTGTTTTTT.

This clone was seen only a few times. The chain joins TRBV19 to TRBJ1-5, with TRBD1 identical over 7 bases. V was clipped by 4 bases and J by 4 bases; unmatched bases: 7. This CDR3 comprises 15 residues. Germline V CDR1 and CDR2: LNHDA, SQIVND (reference sequence). This CDR3 reads CASSTLTGTNQPQHF. For the CDR3, the DNA is TGTGCCAGTAGTACCCTGACAGGGACTAATCAGCCCCAGCATTTT.

The V and J genes are TRBV3-1 (or the pseudogene TRBV3-2) and TRBJ2-4; 7 nucleotides align to TRBD2. The V and J ends lost 1 base and 6 bases, in that order; junction bases with no gene match: 0. The V gene's germline CDR1 is LGHDT and CDR2 YNNKEL (reference sequence). This CDR3 has 13 residues. The CDR3 here is CASSQAGGNIQYF. CDR3 DNA: TGTGCCAGCAGCCAAGCGGGGGGAAACATTCAGTACTTC.

V usage is TRBV15 and J usage is TRBJ2-7; 7 bases fit TRBD2. The CDR3 loop spans 16 amino acids. Germline V CDR1 and CDR2: LNHNV, YYDKDF (reference sequence). The CDR3 sequence is CATSSSSGALSSEQYV. In DNA form, the CDR3 reads TGTGCCACCAGCAGTTCTAGCGGAGCTCTCTCCTCCGAGCAGTACGTC.

The chain couples TRBV19 to TRBJ1-1; D remains unclear. Looked up from germline, CDR1 is LNHDA and CDR2 is SQIVND (reference sequence). Trimming pared 3 bases from V and 4 bases from J, leaving 9 bases between. The length of the CDR3 is 13 residues. CDR3 amino acids: CASSIIGLTEAFF. In nucleotides, the CDR3 is TGTGCCAGTAGTATCATTGGGCTCACTGAAGCTTTCTTT. The variable domain in full, completed from reference TRBV19 and TRBJ1-1, reads DGGITQSPKYLFRKEGQNVTLSCEQNLNHDAMYWYRQDPGQGLRLIYYSQIVNDFQKGDIAEGYSVSREKKESFPLTVTSAQKNPTAFYLCASSIIGLTEAFFGQGTRLTVV.

The chain couples TRBV19 to TRBJ1-1; D not certain. V was trimmed by 5 bases and J by 2 bases, leaving 6 bases between them. This CDR3 comprises 12 residues. Looked up from germline, CDR1 is LNHDA and CDR2 is SQIVND (reference sequence). Here the CDR3 DNA reads TGTGCCAGTAGTGAGCTCAACACTGAAGCTTTCTTT. Translated, it gives CASSELNTEAFF.

The chain links TRBV6-5 to TRBJ2-7; 14 bases fit TRBD2. Trimming cost V 8 bases and J 13 bases; bases outside gene matches: 16. This CDR3 is 15 amino acids long. Germline V lookup: CDR1 MNHEY, CDR2 SVGAGI. The CDR3 spells CASDSPGTSGSWGYV. CDR3 bases: TGTGCCAGCGATTCTCCCGGGACTAGCGGGAGTTGGGGATACGTC.

The chain uses TRBV18 and TRBJ2-7; a weak D match, TRBD2 (5 bases). This CDR3 region has 12 residues. The V end lost 6 bases, the J end lost 4 bases, and 10 bases lay between the germline ends. Germline V gene sequence: CDR1 KGHSH, CDR2 LQKENI. DNA of the CDR3: TGTGCCAGCTCTACTAGGGATTACGAGCAGTACTTC. Residues: CASSTRDYEQYF. Full variable domain (rest looked up from reference TRBV18 and TRBJ2-7): NAGVMQNPRHLVRRRGQEARLRCSPMKGHSHVYWYRQLPEEGLKFMVYLQKENIIDESGMPKERFSAEFPKEGPSILRIQQVVRGDSAAYFCASSTRDYEQYFGPGTRLTVT.

The J gene is TRBJ2-1, the V gene TRBV18; D not certain. CDR1 is KGHSH, CDR2 LQKENI, per germline. This CDR3 region has 16 residues. The V gene lost 0 bases and the J gene lost 3 bases, with 12 bases spanning the gap. CDR3: CASSPPVTASYNEQFF. The CDR3 region has the DNA TGTGCCAGCTCACCACCCGTAACAGCCAGCTACAATGAGCAGTTCTTC. The entire variable domain, with the rest obtained from reference TRBV18 and TRBJ2-1, is as follows: NAGVMQNPRHLVRRRGQEARLRCSPMKGHSHVYWYRQLPEEGLKFMVYLQKENIIDESGMPKERFSAEFPKEGPSILRIQQVVRGDSAAYFCASSPPVTASYNEQFFGPGTRLTVL.

The chain carries TRBV5-1 and TRBJ1-3; tentative D call: TRBD1 (5 bases). The CDR3 runs to 14 residues. Looked up from germline, CDR1 is SGHRS and CDR2 is YFSETQ. V was cut by 3 bases and J by 2 bases, with 9 bases left in between. The CDR3 here is CASSSEGAGNTIYF. In DNA, the CDR3 is TGCGCCAGCAGCTCTGAAGGGGCTGGAAACACCATATATTTT.

This sequence joins TRBV18 and TRBJ2-7; D perhaps matches TRBD2 (6 bases). This CDR3 is built from 13 residues. The germline CDR1 and CDR2 sequences are KGHSH and LQKENI. Written as DNA, the CDR3 is TGTGCCAGCTCGCTGAACCGGGACTCCCCGTCGCACGTC. Its protein is CASSLNRDSPSHV.

The chain is built from TRBV19 and TRBJ2-7, with D maybe TRBD1 (5 bases). This CDR3 is built from 12 residues. Germline V gene data show CDR1 as LNHDA and CDR2 as SQIVND (reference sequence). Trimming took off 3 bases at V and 7 bases at J, with 10 bases between the two ends. CDR3: CASSMGLREQYF. CDR3 sequence (DNA): TGTGCCAGTAGTATGGGGCTTAGAGAGCAGTACTTC. Using reference TRBV19 and TRBJ2-7 for the parts outside the CDR3, the full variable domain is DGGITQSPKYLFRKEGQNVTLSCEQNLNHDAMYWYRQDPGQGLRLIYYSQIVNDFQKGDIAEGYSVSREKKESFPLTVTSAQKNPTAFYLCASSMGLREQYFGPGTRLTVT.

This clone was picked up one time. The chain uses TRBV19 and TRBJ1-1; D unresolved. Trimming took 10 bases from V and 5 from J, leaving 14 bases between them. Germline V gives CDR1 LNHDA, CDR2 SQIVND (reference sequence). CDR3 size: 12 residues. As DNA, the CDR3 is TGTGCCACCACTGGTCCTCGGACTGAAGCTTTCTTT. Its translation: CATTGPRTEAFF.

The rearrangement joins TRBV30 to TRBJ2-7; 9 bases align to TRBD1. V lost 0 bases to trimming and J lost 0 bases; unmatched junction nucleotides: 6. The CDR3 runs 16 residues. Germline loops: CDR1 GTSNPN, CDR2 SVGIG (reference sequence). CDR3 amino acids: CAWSVYGQGSSYEQYF. The CDR3 DNA follows: TGTGCCTGGAGTGTATATGGACAGGGGAGCTCCTACGAGCAGTACTTC.

The CDR3 here is CASRQGGTDTQYF. The CDR3 region has the DNA TGCGCCAGCCGACAGGGTGGCACAGATACGCAGTATTTT. J is TRBJ2-3 and V is TRBV4-1; TRBD1 agrees at 7 bases. The germline gives CDR1 MGHRA, CDR2 YSYEKL. After removal of 8 bases from V and 1 base from J, the junction contained 3 bases not matched to a gene. This CDR3 contains 13 residues.

This chain joins TRBV19 and TRBJ1-5, with TRBD1 matching over 11 bases. Germline CDR1 reads LNHDA; CDR2 reads SQIVND (reference sequence). V shed 7 bases, J shed 4 bases, and the junction held 12 bases outside the gene matches. The length of the CDR3 is 17 residues. The chain's CDR3 is CASTTTDRGPRNQPQHF. CDR3 nucleotides: TGTGCCAGTACCACTACGGACAGGGGGCCTCGGAATCAGCCCCAGCATTTT.

V is TRBV19 and J is TRBJ1-2; perhaps TRBD1 as D (6 bases). Germline-derived CDR1 and CDR2 are LNHDA and SQIVND (reference sequence). V lost 5 bases, J lost 6 bases, and 13 bases lay in between. CDR3 length: 13 residues. This CDR3 reads CASSARGADGYTF. As DNA, the CDR3 is TGTGCCAGTAGTGCCCGGGGGGCGGATGGCTACACCTTC.

This chain uses TRBV10-3 with TRBJ2-1, with 7 bases aligning to TRBD2. CDR3 length equals 14 residues. Germline assignment: CDR1 ENHRY and CDR2 SYGVKD. V lost 7 bases to trimming and J lost 3 bases; unmatched junction nucleotides: 6. Here the CDR3 reads CAIMAGVGYNEQFF. CDR3 in DNA: TGTGCCATCATGGCGGGAGTAGGCTACAATGAGCAGTTCTTC.

The chain links TRBV5-1 to TRBJ2-5, with D hard to call. The CDR3 totals 15 residues. The V gene's germline CDR1 is SGHRS and CDR2 YFSETQ. V lost 1 base and J lost 5, with 15 bases in between. DNA for the CDR3: TGCGCCAGCAGCTTGTTCGCTAACCCCAGGGAGACCCAGTACTTC. Protein product: CASSLFANPRETQYF.

The chain is built from TRBV28 and TRBJ2-7; TRBD1 is a possible D gene (6 bases). The CDR3 has 11 residues. The germline gives CDR1 MDHEN, CDR2 SYDVKM. V was clipped by 8 bases and J by 4 bases, with 9 bases between them. This CDR3 is CASLQGYEQYF. CDR3 nucleotides: TGTGCCAGCCTACAGGGATACGAGCAGTACTTC.

The chain combines TRBV10-3 with TRBJ2-7, with D perhaps TRBD2 (6 bases). This CDR3 spans 15 amino acids. Germline assignment: CDR1 ENHRY and CDR2 SYGVKD. Trimming pared 2 bases from V and 0 bases from J, leaving 11 bases between. The CDR3 sequence: CAISEPAGSSYEQYF. In DNA form, the CDR3 reads TGTGCCATCAGTGAGCCGGCGGGAAGCTCCTACGAGCAGTACTTC.

V usage is TRBV30 and J usage is TRBJ1-6; 10 positions match TRBD1. CDR1 is GTSNPN, CDR2 SVGIG, per germline (reference sequence). The CDR3 spans 15 residues. The V segment lost 0 bases and the J segment 7 bases; nucleotides outside the gene matches: 3. CDR3 nucleotide sequence: TGTGCCTGGAGTGTACTGGACAGGGGGAATTCACCCCTCCACTTT. Its protein product is CAWSVLDRGNSPLHF.

V and J are TRBV11-2 and TRBJ2-3; D is unclear. Germline V lookup: CDR1 SGHAT, CDR2 FQNNGV. Trimming took off 3 bases at V and 4 bases at J, with 5 bases between the two ends. The CDR3 covers 12 residues. The CDR3 bases are TGTGCCAGCAGCTTGTTCGCAGATACGCAGTATTTT. It translates to CASSLFADTQYF.

CDR3 coding DNA: TGTGCCAGCAGTGACCTAGCAGGTACCTACGAGCAGTACTTC. Its translation is CASSDLAGTYEQYF. The chain combines TRBV6-1 with TRBJ2-7, with a possible D match to TRBD2 (5 bases). Trimming removed 3 bases at V and 2 bases at J, with 11 bases between. From germline, CDR1 is MNHNS and CDR2 SASEGT. The CDR3 is 14 amino acids.